This T cell receptor (beta chain) came from a study of shared clonotypes between healthy human individuals. Germline CDR1 and CDR2: MDHEN and SYDVKM. The CDR3 is 12 amino acids long, termini counted. TCRdb's table, derived via immunoSEQ multiplex PCR, lists solely in-frame clones and lacks some. The sample records about 1 million clones, approximately 76% being singletons. As concerns this clone: The conserved phenylalanine or tryptophan is not found at the CDR3 terminus, so this likely reflects a read error. The DNA is left out, because the CDR3 cannot be placed on it with certainty; the CDR3 is given as TCRdb lists it.

Sequencing used memory CD4+ T cells sorted from blood. The subset here: CD45RA-negative fraction. This receptor was identified in a young man in good health. The rearrangement uses TRBV28 and TRBJ1-5; the table's TRBD1 call for D was not verified on the DNA. CDR3 region: CASSFDRQGLFL.